A single sample is the source of the 26 T cell receptor beta chains below, sequenced in a study of blood T cell repertoires in COVID-19. The protocol was immunoSEQ multiplex PCR, while the TCRdb copy is restricted to in-frame clones and leaves out a portion. In the table there are 100,000 to 150,000 clones, about four fifths of which are singletons. Sequenced material: peripheral blood. The receptors shown here come from a woman between 50 and 59 years old with acute or convalescent COVID-19.

The chain combines TRBV27 with TRBJ1-2; 9 bases are a match to TRBD1. The CDR3 has 16 residues. V was pared by 5 bases and J by 5 bases, with 12 bases of the junction left unmatched. Germline V CDR1 and CDR2: MNHEY, SMNVEV (reference sequence). The CDR3 DNA sequence: TGTGCCAGCAGTGACACAGGGGGCGCCTCCTATTATGGCTACACCTTC. Translation: CASSDTGGASYYGYTF.

The rearrangement uses TRBV7-2 and TRBJ2-3; 10 nucleotides align to TRBD2. The length of the CDR3 is 14 residues. The germline CDR1 and CDR2 sequences are SGHTA and FQGNSA. Unmatched junction bases numbered 5, after V lost 5 bases and J lost 6 bases. CDR3 bases: TGTGCCAGCAGCATCGGGACTAGCGCGGATACGCAGTATTTT. It yields the protein CASSIGTSADTQYF.

The rearrangement links TRBV2 to TRBJ2-3; weak D call: TRBD2 (6 bases). V was clipped by 4 bases and J by 4 bases, with 9 bases between them. Germline CDR1 reads SNHLY; CDR2 reads FYNNEI. The CDR3 covers 13 residues. The CDR3 region is CASSVTRADTQYF. As DNA, the CDR3 is TGTGCCAGCAGTGTGACTAGGGCAGATACGCAGTATTTT. Filled out from reference TRBV2 and TRBJ2-3, the complete variable domain reads EPEVTQTPSHQVTQMGQEVILRCVPISNHLYFYWYRQILGQKVEFLVSFYNNEISEKSEIFDDQFSVERPDGSNFTLKIRSTKLEDSAMYFCASSVTRADTQYFGPGTRLTVL.

The rearrangement uses TRBV7-2 and TRBJ2-1, with TRBD1 matching 12 bases. CDR3 length: 15 residues. Germline V gene sequence: CDR1 SGHTA, CDR2 FQGNSA. With 4 bases clipped from V and 6 bases from J, the junction kept 4 bases outside the gene matches. CDR3 DNA: TGTGCCAGCAGCTACGGGACAGGGGGCTCCAATGAGCAGTTCTTC. It is translated as CASSYGTGGSNEQFF.

The genes are TRBV25-1 and TRBJ1-2; TRBD1 matches at 7 bases. Trimming at V came to 4 bases and at J to 7 bases, leaving 12 bases not matched to a gene. Germline V gene lookup returns CDR1 MGHDK and CDR2 SYGVNS. The CDR3 has 15 residues. CDR3 bases: TGTGCCAGCAGTGTACCCGGGACAGCCAGGAGTGGCTACACCTTC. It specifies CASSVPGTARSGYTF.

The rearrangement uses TRBV30 and TRBJ2-2; the D gene is possibly TRBD2 (6 bases). Trimming stripped 2 bases from V and 6 bases from J, with 10 bases between. In germline, CDR1 is GTSNPN, CDR2 SVGIG (reference sequence). The CDR3 sequence is 13 residues long. The CDR3 is CAWSSGAAGELFF. For the CDR3, the DNA is TGTGCCTGGAGTTCGGGAGCAGCCGGGGAGCTGTTTTTT.

This chain joins TRBV6-5 and TRBJ1-6; D ambiguous. Germline V gene lookup returns CDR1 MNHEY and CDR2 SVGAGI. The ends were cut back, 6 bases at V and 10 bases at J, with 10 bases in the middle. The CDR3 consists of 12 residues. The CDR3, as DNA: TGTGCCAGCAGCTTGGGAGGCTCACCCCTCCACTTT. It codes for CASSLGGSPLHF.

The rearrangement joins TRBV11-3 to TRBJ2-7; weak D call: TRBD1 (6 bases). CDR3 length: 14 amino acids. Deletions cut 5 bases from V and 5 bases from J, with 16 bases between. CDR1 SGHNT and CDR2 YENEEA come from the germline V gene. The CDR3 loop is CASSQGHPRDEQYF. The CDR3 coding sequence is TGTGCCAGCAGCCAGGGACATCCGAGGGACGAGCAGTACTTC.

This chain connects TRBV4-1 to TRBJ2-7, with 7 bases identical to TRBD1. CDR3 size: 13 residues. Germline V gene data show CDR1 as MGHRA and CDR2 as YSYEKL. J gave up 3 bases and V 6 bases, and 5 bases lay outside the gene matches. DNA for the CDR3: TGCGCCAGCAGGACAGGGACCATCTACGAGCAGTACTTC. Its protein product is CASRTGTIYEQYF.

The chain has TRBV19 and TRBJ1-5, with D perhaps TRBD1 (6 bases). The CDR3 extends over 20 amino acids. V was clipped by 2 bases and J by 0 bases, with 23 bases between them. Germline CDR1 LNHDA, CDR2 SQIVND (reference sequence). CDR3 nucleotides: TGTGCCAGTAGTATAAGGGGGATTGGACAGAGGTACAATAGCAATCAGCCCCAGCATTTT. It codes for CASSIRGIGQRYNSNQPQHF.

The rearrangement uses TRBV19 and TRBJ1-1, with 9 bases fitting TRBD1. Germline loops: CDR1 LNHDA, CDR2 SQIVND (reference sequence). The CDR3 has 16 amino acids. The V gene end was trimmed by 5 bases and the J gene end by 0 bases; junction bases not matched to a gene: 7. The CDR3 DNA reads as TGTGCCAGTAGTCTACGGACAGGGGTCATGAACACTGAAGCTTTCTTT. The encoded protein is CASSLRTGVMNTEAFF. The complete variable domain, with remaining parts taken from reference TRBV19 and TRBJ1-1, reads DGGITQSPKYLFRKEGQNVTLSCEQNLNHDAMYWYRQDPGQGLRLIYYSQIVNDFQKGDIAEGYSVSREKKESFPLTVTSAQKNPTAFYLCASSLRTGVMNTEAFFGQGTRLTVV.

V usage is TRBV9 and J usage is TRBJ1-2; D is uncertain. The germline CDR1 and CDR2 sequences are SGDLS and YYNGEE. The CDR3 covers 13 residues. V dropped 0 bases and J dropped 8 bases, with 11 bases sitting between them. The CDR3 coding sequence is TGTGCCAGCAGCGTAGGACTGGATGGGGGCTACACCTTC. Its translation is CASSVGLDGGYTF.

This sequence joins TRBV2 and TRBJ1-2; 11 bases align to TRBD1. The germline CDR1 and CDR2 sequences are SNHLY and FYNNEI. CDR3 length: 16 residues. With 6 bases clipped from V and 7 bases from J, the junction kept 13 bases outside the gene matches. Here the CDR3 reads CASRDYRDRGTRGYTF. The CDR3 DNA is TGTGCCAGCAGGGATTACCGGGACAGGGGGACTCGTGGCTACACCTTC.

The V gene is TRBV7-2, the J gene TRBJ1-1; 10 nucleotides align to TRBD1. CDR1 and CDR2 (germline): SGHTA, FQGNSA. The CDR3 length is 15 residues. After removal of 5 bases from V and 4 bases from J, the junction contained 7 bases not matched to a gene. The CDR3 DNA sequence: TGTGCCAGCAGCCCCAGGGACAGGGGAAGCACTGAAGCTTTCTTT. Translating gives CASSPRDRGSTEAFF.

The chain couples TRBV5-1 to TRBJ2-3; 7 bases align to TRBD1. Unmatched junction bases numbered 8, after V lost 4 bases and J lost 3 bases. This CDR3 contains 15 residues. Germline V CDR1 and CDR2: SGHRS, YFSETQ. The CDR3 DNA sequence: TGCGCCAGCAGCCGAGGGGACAGCCTGACAGATACGCAGTATTTT. Protein product: CASSRGDSLTDTQYF.

The V gene is TRBV2, the J gene TRBJ1-1; TRBD1 is a possible D gene (6 bases). Trimming shortened V by 10 bases and J by 5 bases, and 17 bases separated the two germline ends. The length of the CDR3 is 13 residues. The germline gives CDR1 SNHLY, CDR2 FYNNEI. The CDR3 reads CATREGGRTEAFF. In DNA form, the CDR3 reads TGTGCCACCCGAGAGGGGGGGCGGACTGAAGCTTTCTTT. Variable domain in full (rest from reference TRBV2 and TRBJ1-1): EPEVTQTPSHQVTQMGQEVILRCVPISNHLYFYWYRQILGQKVEFLVSFYNNEISEKSEIFDDQFSVERPDGSNFTLKIRSTKLEDSAMYFCATREGGRTEAFFGQGTRLTVV.

The rearrangement uses TRBV9 and TRBJ2-1; maybe TRBD2 (5 bases). Between the trimmed V and J ends, which lost 1 base and 9 bases, there was a span of 23 bases. Germline-derived CDR1 and CDR2 are SGDLS and YYNGEE. CDR3 length: 17 amino acids. The CDR3: CASSVQASPNLAAEQFF. In DNA form, the CDR3 reads TGTGCCAGCAGCGTACAAGCTTCCCCCAATCTAGCCGCTGAGCAGTTCTTC. The full variable domain, completed using reference TRBV9 and TRBJ2-1, is DSGVTQTPKHLITATGQRVTLRCSPRSGDLSVYWYQQSLDQGLQFLIQYYNGEERAKGNILERFSAQQFPDLHSELNLSSLELGDSALYFCASSVQASPNLAAEQFFGPGTRLTVL.

The rearrangement joins TRBV21-1 to TRBJ2-7; TRBD1 is taken as the D call from the table, unchecked against the DNA. TRBV21-1 is a listed pseudogene. The CDR3 consists of 16 residues. In DNA form, the CDR3 reads TGTGCCAGCAGCAAAGAACGGGACAGGGATTACTACGAGCAGTACTTC. Encoded protein: CASSKERDRDYYEQYF.

The rearrangement uses TRBV4-1 and TRBJ1-2, with 10 bases fitting TRBD1. CDR1 is MGHRA, CDR2 YSYEKL, per germline. This CDR3 spans 15 amino acids. The ends lost 0 bases at V and 14 bases at J; junction bases unmatched: 12. The CDR3: CASSQEGNGQGEKTF. The CDR3 bases are TGCGCCAGCAGCCAAGAGGGTAATGGACAGGGGGAGAAGACCTTC.

V is TRBV6-2 or TRBV6-3 and J is TRBJ1-4, with 10 bases identical to TRBD1. The CDR3 runs 15 residues. The V gene's germline CDR1 is MNHEY and CDR2 SVGEGT. V dropped 6 bases and J dropped 3; count of bases not matched to a gene: 4. CDR3 bases: TGTGCCAGCAGCTTTGGGACAGGGGCTAATGAAAAACTGTTTTTT. Protein sequence: CASSFGTGANEKLFF.

The genes are TRBV7-9 and TRBJ1-3; possibly TRBD1 for D (5 bases). Germline lookup yields CDR1 SEHNR and CDR2 FQNEAQ (reference sequence). The V and J ends lost 2 bases and 7 bases respectively, with 12 bases between them. The CDR3 sequence is 14 residues long. The DNA for the CDR3 is TGTGCCAGCAGCTTATCAATAGGGGCGAACACCATATATTTT. The encoded protein is CASSLSIGANTIYF.

This clone was counted a few times. The rearrangement joins TRBV27 to TRBJ1-1, with 8 nucleotides matching TRBD1. The CDR3 is made up of 15 amino acids. The V segment lost 7 bases and the J segment 2 bases; nucleotides outside the gene matches: 9. The germline V gene encodes CDR1 MNHEY and CDR2 SMNVEV (reference sequence). CDR3 sequence: CASKSGTGGNTEAFF. The CDR3 DNA reads TGTGCCAGCAAATCGGGCACAGGGGGTAACACTGAAGCTTTCTTT.

This chain connects TRBV27 to TRBJ1-2; D possibly corresponds to TRBD1 (5 bases). V gave up 2 bases and J gave up 8 bases, with 15 bases separating them. The CDR3 is made up of 14 amino acids. The germline V gene has CDR1 MNHEY and CDR2 SMNVEV (reference sequence). The DNA of the CDR3 is TGTGCCAGCAGTTTAAGGAGGGGCGCTAGGGGCTACACCTTC. This gives the protein CASSLRRGARGYTF.

This sequence joins TRBV5-1 and TRBJ2-2; 7 bases line up with TRBD2. The germline V gene has CDR1 SGHRS and CDR2 YFSETQ. The J segment lost 2 bases and the V segment lost 4 bases, leaving 5 bases of the junction unmatched. The CDR3 is made up of 15 amino acids. CDR3 in DNA: TGCGCCAGCAGCATGAGCGGGGCTAACACCGGGGAGCTGTTTTTT. Protein sequence: CASSMSGANTGELFF.

The J gene is TRBJ1-4, the V gene TRBV5-1; a weak D match, TRBD1 (5 bases). The CDR3 runs to 15 residues. The germline V gene encodes CDR1 SGHRS and CDR2 YFSETQ. Trimming shortened V by 2 bases and J by 0 bases, and 8 bases separated the two germline ends. The DNA for the CDR3 is TGCGCCAGCAGCTTCGGGGGAGCAACTAATGAAAAACTGTTTTTT. It encodes CASSFGGATNEKLFF.

The gene calls are TRBV25-1 and TRBJ2-7; D unresolved. Per germline, CDR1 MGHDK and CDR2 SYGVNS. V was trimmed by 4 bases and J by 1 base, leaving 14 bases between them. The CDR3 covers 15 residues. In DNA, the CDR3 is TGTGCCAGCAGTGGCCACCCCCCAGATTCCTACGAGCAGTACTTC. Translated, it gives CASSGHPPDSYEQYF.